These T cell receptor beta chains were read from a single sample in a study of cytomegalovirus exposure and HLA in healthy donors. TCRdb keeps only in-frame clones here, not all; method: immunoSEQ multiplex PCR. The listing contains approximately 38,000 clones. The material sequenced was PBMCs. These TCRs come from a middle-aged man in good health and CMV-seropositive. Both conserved end residues are part of each CDR3. D genes are given only for firm matches. Part of the rows lack a size; the others show once, few, many or a class for expanded clones.

D	size	J	V	DNA	CDR3
-	-	TRBJ2-1	TRBV7-8	TGTGCCAGCAGCCTTACTGGTCCCAATGAGCAGTTCTTC	CASSLTGPNEQFF
TRBD1	-	TRBJ1-1	TRBV9	TGTGCCAGCAGCACCGACAGGGGACCAGCTTTCTTT	CASSTDRGPAFF
-	medium-sized	TRBJ1-2	TRBV29-1	TGCAGCGTTGAAGATGGGGGGTCGGATGGCTACACCTTC	CSVEDGGSDGYTF
TRBD2	-	TRBJ2-5	TRBV7-8	TGTGCCAGCAGCTTAACCCTAAAGGGGACTAGCGGGGGACAAGAGACCCAGTACTTC	CASSLTLKGTSGGQETQYF
TRBD2	-	TRBJ2-1	TRBV7-9	TGTGCCAGCAGAGCTAGCGGGAGGGACAATGAGCAGTTCTTC	CASRASGRDNEQFF
-	-	TRBJ2-5	TRBV12-5	TGTGCTAGTGGTTTGGCTCGGGACACCCAAGAGACCCAGTACTTC	CASGLARDTQETQYF
-	-	TRBJ1-5	TRBV5-4	TGTGCCAGCAGCTTGGACAGGGACCAGCCCCAGCATTTT	CASSLDRDQPQHF
TRBD1	-	TRBJ1-1	TRBV11-3	TGTGCCAGCAGCCCAAGACAGGGGTACGCTTGGACTTTCTTT	CASSPRQGYAWTFF
-	-	TRBJ2-5	TRBV19	TGTGCCAGTAGTCAGGGGACTATCCAAGAGACCCAGTACTTC	CASSQGTIQETQYF
-	-	TRBJ2-3	TRBV28	TGTGCCAGCAGCTCGCGAAGGAGGCAGGATACGCAGTATTTT	CASSSRRRQDTQYF
TRBD1	-	TRBJ2-7	TRBV30	TGTGCCTGGAACACGGACAGGAGAACTTACGAGCAGTACTTC	CAWNTDRRTYEQYF
-	-	TRBJ1-5	TRBV30	TGTGCCTGGAGTGGGACAGACCTAAATCAGCCCCAGCATTTT	CAWSGTDLNQPQHF
TRBD1	-	TRBJ2-2	TRBV19	TGTGCCAGTAGTACACCCGGGACAGGCCTCGCCGGGGAGCTGTTTTTT	CASSTPGTGLAGELFF
-	-	TRBJ2-2	TRBV7-2	TGTGCCAGCAGCCCGTCGGGACTCGCCGGGACCGGGGAGCTGTTTTTT	CASSPSGLAGTGELFF
-	-	TRBJ2-1	TRBV5-1	TGCGCCAGCAGCTACGGGAGCTCCTACAATGAGCAGTTCTTC	CASSYGSSYNEQFF
-	-	TRBJ2-5	TRBV5-1	TGCGCCAGCAGCTTGGCCGACTATACCCAAGAGACCCAGTACTTC	CASSLADYTQETQYF
-	-	TRBJ1-2	TRBV14	TGTGCCAGCAGCTACGCCAAGACAGCGATCTATGGCTACACCTTC	CASSYAKTAIYGYTF
TRBD2	-	TRBJ2-1	TRBV2	TGTGCCAGCAGTTGGGGGACTAGCGGGAGCTTGGAGCAGTTCTTC	CASSWGTSGSLEQFF
-	-	TRBJ2-7	TRBV7-8	TGTGCCAGCAGCTTAGGGGCAGGGCCCACCTACGAGCAGTACTTC	CASSLGAGPTYEQYF
-	-	TRBJ1-3	TRBV7-2	TGTGCCAGCAGCCGTTCCCCAGGGACTGGAAACACCATATATTTT	CASSRSPGTGNTIYF
-	-	TRBJ1-2	TRBV7-9	TGTGCCAGCAGCTTCCCGGGAGACTATGGCTACACCTTC	CASSFPGDYGYTF
-	-	TRBJ1-3	TRBV6-5	TGTGCCAGCAGTTACTCGGGGAGCTCTGGAAACACCATATATTTT	CASSYSGSSGNTIYF
TRBD2	-	TRBJ2-7	TRBV5-1	TGCGCCAGCAGCCTCACCCTAGCGGGAGTGGACGAGCAGTACTTC	CASSLTLAGVDEQYF
-	-	TRBJ2-7	TRBV28	TGTGCCAGCAGCCCCGCGGGTCCCCAGGACGAGCAGTACTTC	CASSPAGPQDEQYF
-	-	TRBJ1-1	TRBV30	TGTGCCTGGAGTGTAAGGTTCAGGACTGAAGCTTTCTTT	CAWSVRFRTEAFF
TRBD2	-	TRBJ2-5	TRBV6-4	TGTGCCAGCAGCTTCGGAACTAGCGGAGTCCAAGAGACCCAGTACTTC	CASSFGTSGVQETQYF
-	-	TRBJ2-6	TRBV10-3	TGTGCCATCAGCCCAGACGGACAGTCCGGGGCCAACGTCCTGACTTTC	CAISPDGQSGANVLTF
-	-	TRBJ2-7	TRBV27	TGTGCCAGCAGTGACGGGTTCTACGAGCAGTACTTC	CASSDGFYEQYF
TRBD1	-	TRBJ1-2	TRBV5-4	TGTGCCAGCATGCCAAATCGGGGACAGGGGGGAGACGGCTACACCTTC	CASMPNRGQGGDGYTF
TRBD2	-	TRBJ2-1	TRBV5-4	TGTGCCAGCAGCTTGGTTCTAGCGGGAGAACATGAGCAGTTCTTC	CASSLVLAGEHEQFF
TRBD1	-	TRBJ2-1	TRBV27	TGTGCCAGCAGTTGGGACAGCCTCTACAATGAGCAGTTCTTC	CASSWDSLYNEQFF
-	-	TRBJ2-1	TRBV5-6	TGTGCCAGCAGCTATGGGACAACACAGTTCTTC	CASSYGTTQFF
TRBD2	-	TRBJ2-5	TRBV5-1	TGCGCCAGCAGCTTAGGGACTAGCGGGAGCGGGGAGACCCAGTACTTC	CASSLGTSGSGETQYF
TRBD1	-	TRBJ2-5	TRBV5-1	TGCGCCAGTAACCGACAGGGCGAGGAAGAGACCCAGTACTTC	CASNRQGEEETQYF
TRBD2	-	TRBJ2-1	TRBV14	TGTGCCAGCAGCTTACTAGCGGGAGGGCCTGGGAATGAGCAGTTCTTC	CASSLLAGGPGNEQFF
-	-	TRBJ1-2	TRBV27	TGTGCCAGCAGGTCAGGGGCAGGGGGCTACACCTTC	CASRSGAGGYTF
-	-	TRBJ1-5	TRBV15	TGTGCCACCAGCAGAGACCGGACAGTTAATCAGCCCCAGCATTTT	CATSRDRTVNQPQHF
-	-	TRBJ1-1	TRBV29-1	TGCAGCGCTACCGGGCAGGGTTTTCGAAACACTGAAGCTTTCTTT	CSATGQGFRNTEAFF
-	-	TRBJ2-5	TRBV5-4	TGTGCCAGCAGCTTAAAGACAGGACAAGAGACCCAGTACTTC	CASSLKTGQETQYF
-	-	TRBJ1-4	TRBV30	TGTGCCTGGGGGGGCGTCCGGGTGGGGGAAAAACTGTTTTTT	CAWGGVRVGEKLFF
-	-	TRBJ1-1	TRBV7-9	TGTGCCAGCAGCTTAGGCGGGGTGAACACTGAAGCTTTCTTT	CASSLGGVNTEAFF
-	-	TRBJ2-1	TRBV5-6	TGTGCCAGCAGCTTGTTACAGAGCTCCTACAATGAGCAGTTCTTC	CASSLLQSSYNEQFF